Below, 21 T cell receptor beta chains from the same sample are listed, as sequenced in a study of T cell responses to AZD1222 COVID-19 vaccine. TCRdb's table, derived via immunoSEQ multiplex PCR, lists solely in-frame clones and lacks some. This sample has some 120,000 clones, with around 87% found just once. Sequences were derived from peripheral blood, sampled on day 0 of AZD1222 vaccination. The receptors were gathered from an adult in good health.

The chain combines TRBV5-1 with TRBJ2-7, with TRBD1 as a possible D gene (5 bases). The CDR3 consists of 15 residues. The V and J ends lost 4 bases and 4 bases respectively, with 18 bases between them. Per germline, CDR1 SGHRS and CDR2 YFSETQ. Here the CDR3 reads CASSQRVGDLYEQYF. DNA of the CDR3: TGCGCCAGCAGCCAAAGGGTAGGGGATCTATACGAGCAGTACTTC.

This chain links TRBV6-1 with TRBJ2-2, with D maybe TRBD2 (5 bases). The germline gives CDR1 MNHNS, CDR2 SASEGT. CDR3 size: 14 residues. Deletions cut 3 bases from V and 5 bases from J, with 10 bases between. The CDR3 here is CASSDGLLTGELFF. For the CDR3, the DNA is TGTGCCAGCAGTGACGGACTCCTAACCGGGGAGCTGTTTTTT.

The chain carries TRBV2 and TRBJ1-1; TRBD1 matches 10 bases. Trimming took 6 bases from V and 5 from J; bases not matched to a gene: 6. Per germline, CDR1 SNHLY and CDR2 FYNNEI. This CDR3 contains 14 residues. The CDR3 DNA follows: TGTGCCAGCAGAGAGACAGGGGGCTTAACTGAAGCTTTCTTT. Its protein is CASRETGGLTEAFF.

The sample holds one count of this clone. The chain employs TRBV5-6 and TRBJ2-3; TRBD1 matches at 7 bases. After removal of 4 bases from V and 0 bases from J, the junction contained 5 bases not matched to a gene. Germline lookup yields CDR1 SGHDT and CDR2 YYEEEE. The CDR3 is 15 residues long. The CDR3 loop reads CASSVTGVSTDTQYF. CDR3 DNA: TGTGCCAGCAGCGTTACAGGGGTAAGCACAGATACGCAGTATTTT.

The V gene is TRBV29-1, the J gene TRBJ1-2; maybe TRBD1 (5 bases). Trimming took 0 bases from V and 7 from J, leaving 15 bases between them. Germline V lookup: CDR1 SQVTM, CDR2 ANQGSEA. The CDR3 has 14 residues. CDR3 in amino acids: CSVEESQAGRGYTF. CDR3 DNA: TGCAGCGTTGAAGAGTCACAGGCCGGCCGTGGCTACACCTTC.

CDR3 DNA sequence: TGTGCCAGCAGCCTAGCGGTGACTAGCACAGATACGCAGTATTTT. Protein product: CASSLAVTSTDTQYF. The gene calls are TRBV3-1 (or the pseudogene TRBV3-2) and TRBJ2-3, with D possibly being TRBD2 (6 bases). V shed 4 bases and J shed 0 bases, with 11 bases lying between them. CDR1 is LGHDT and CDR2 is YNNKEL in the germline V gene (reference sequence). CDR3 length: 15 residues.

The table lists this clone with a count of one. The chain uses TRBV2 and TRBJ1-5; D not certain. CDR3 size: 15 residues. Trimming took 2 bases from V and 0 from J, leaving 8 bases between them. CDR1 and CDR2 from the germline V gene are SNHLY and FYNNEI. CDR3 nucleotides: TGTGCCAGCAGTGAAAAGGATGGTAGCAATCAGCCCCAGCATTTT. Its translation: CASSEKDGSNQPQHF.

In nucleotides, the CDR3 is TGTGCCAGCAGCGTTACCTTTCCTAACTCACCCCTCCACTTT. It is translated as CASSVTFPNSPLHF. The rearrangement joins TRBV7-2 to TRBJ1-6; D gene uncertain. There are 14 residues in the CDR3. Germline assignment: CDR1 SGHTA and CDR2 FQGNSA. With 5 bases removed from V and 10 bases from J, the gap between germline ends came to 15 bases.

The chain is built from TRBV6-6 and TRBJ2-5; D call uncertain. The germline V gene encodes CDR1 MNHNY and CDR2 SVGAGI (reference sequence). V was trimmed by 6 bases and J by 1 base, leaving 9 bases between them. The CDR3 has 13 amino acids. This CDR3 reads CASSPPGQETQYF. The CDR3 coding sequence is TGTGCCAGCAGCCCACCGGGCCAAGAGACCCAGTACTTC.

The chain has TRBV27 and TRBJ2-1, with 11 bases fitting TRBD2. Germline CDR1 and CDR2: MNHEY and SMNVEV (reference sequence). This CDR3 comprises 15 residues. V was clipped by 5 bases and J by 5 bases; unmatched bases: 5. CDR3 region: CASSTRLAGNNEQFF. CDR3 DNA sequence: TGTGCCAGCAGTACACGACTAGCGGGGAACAATGAGCAGTTCTTC.

The chain joins TRBV5-8 to TRBJ2-7; the match to TRBD1 covers 7 bases. The CDR3 contains 16 residues. V trimming: 4 bases; J trimming: 1 base; junction bases outside the gene matches: 11. Germline CDR1 reads SGHTS; CDR2 reads YDEGEE. CDR3 loop: CASSRDSQAMSYEQYF. The CDR3 DNA reads as TGTGCCAGCAGCCGGGACAGCCAGGCCATGTCCTACGAGCAGTACTTC.

This chain joins TRBV29-1 and TRBJ2-4; 8 positions agree with TRBD1. The J segment lost 12 bases and the V segment lost 7 bases, leaving 11 bases of the junction unmatched. The CDR3 covers 12 residues. Germline V gene lookup returns CDR1 SQVTM and CDR2 ANQGSEA. CDR3 bases: TGCAGCGCCGAATCTGGACAGGGAGGTCAGTACTTC. Amino acids: CSAESGQGGQYF.

V and J are TRBV5-6 and TRBJ2-3; 9 nucleotides align to TRBD2. Germline trimming cut 0 bases from V and 4 bases from J; bases unmatched to any gene: 6. From germline, CDR1 is SGHDT and CDR2 YYEEEE. CDR3 size: 16 residues. DNA of the CDR3: TGTGCCAGCAGCTTGGTGGCTAGCGGGAACTCAGATACGCAGTATTTT. Translated, it gives CASSLVASGNSDTQYF.

The chain carries TRBV5-4 and TRBJ2-3; D is undetermined. Per the germline V gene, CDR1 is SGHNT and CDR2 is YYREEE (reference sequence). V lost 6 bases, J lost 4 bases, and 9 bases lay in between. The CDR3 has 12 amino acids. CDR3 region: CASMLTADTQYF. CDR3 nucleotide sequence: TGTGCCAGCATGCTCACGGCAGATACGCAGTATTTT.

This sequence joins TRBV21-1 and TRBJ2-1; the DNA was not compared with TRBD1, the D call given in the table. TRBV21-1 is deemed a pseudogene. The CDR3 has 16 amino acids. The CDR3 region is CASSKATGTGHNEQFF. In DNA form, the CDR3 reads TGTGCCAGCAGCAAAGCGACAGGGACAGGGCACAATGAGCAGTTCTTC.

Here the CDR3 DNA reads TGTGCCAGTAGTATAGCCCGAGCAGGAGCGGGAGCAGGGGAGACCCAGTACTTC. Translated, it gives CASSIARAGAGAGETQYF. The chain employs TRBV19 and TRBJ2-5; TRBD2 aligns across 8 bases. The CDR3 totals 18 residues. Trimming removed 1 base from V and 5 bases from J; junction bases left unmatched: 15. CDR1 is LNHDA and CDR2 is SQIVND in the germline V gene (reference sequence).

The rearrangement links TRBV27 to TRBJ2-7; D is possibly TRBD2 (6 bases). V was cut by 1 base and J by 1 base, with 8 bases left in between. The CDR3 is 14 residues long. Germline-derived CDR1 and CDR2 are MNHEY and SMNVEV (reference sequence). CDR3 sequence (DNA): TGTGCCAGCAGTTTATTGGGGGGTTCCTACGAGCAGTACTTC. Residues: CASSLLGGSYEQYF.

This clone is a singleton in its sample. V and J are TRBV18 and TRBJ1-1; 7 bases are a match to TRBD1. With 3 bases clipped from V and 6 bases from J, the junction kept 10 bases outside the gene matches. The CDR3 runs 15 residues. Germline V gene data show CDR1 as KGHSH and CDR2 as LQKENI. DNA of the CDR3: TGTGCCAGCTCACCCTCGACAGGGCCGATCTCTGAAGCTTTCTTT. Translation: CASSPSTGPISEAFF.

This chain connects TRBV19 to TRBJ1-5; weak D call: TRBD1 (5 bases). The V end lost 11 bases, the J end lost 0 bases, and 14 bases lay between the germline ends. The CDR3 runs to 14 residues. From germline, CDR1 is LNHDA and CDR2 SQIVND (reference sequence). CDR3 in DNA: TGTGCCGGTGGACATGGTAGTAGCAATCAGCCCCAGCATTTT. Its protein product is CAGGHGSSNQPQHF.

The CDR3 DNA follows: TGTGCCAGCAGCTTAATTCCGGCTAGCGGTTTATACAATGAGCAGTTCTTC. It is translated as CASSLIPASGLYNEQFF. The rearrangement joins TRBV7-3 to TRBJ2-1, with 7 bases matching TRBD2. Germline loops: CDR1 SGHTA, CDR2 FQGTGA. This CDR3 has 17 residues. V shed 1 base and J 4 bases; nucleotides not matched to a gene: 10.

CDR3 bases: TGTGCCAGCAGCCGTGACAGGGGGCAGTACGAGCAGTACTTC. Translating it yields CASSRDRGQYEQYF. The V gene is TRBV28, the J gene TRBJ2-7; 10 bases match TRBD1. CDR1 is MDHEN and CDR2 is SYDVKM in the germline V gene. Trimming took 6 bases from V and 4 from J; bases not matched to a gene: 6. The CDR3 spans 14 residues. The full variable domain, rest sourced from reference TRBV28 and TRBJ2-7, is DVKVTQSSRYLVKRTGEKVFLECVQDMDHENMFWYRQDPGLGLRLIYFSYDVKMKEKGDIPEGYSVSREKKERFSLILESASTNQTSMYLCASSRDRGQYEQYFGPGTRLTVT.